The rows below give T cell receptor beta chains drawn from one sample of a study of shared clonotypes between healthy human individuals. The data were produced by immunoSEQ multiplex PCR, yet TCRdb's version contains in-frame clones alone and is incomplete. This table has 300,000 to 400,000 clones, around 79% appearing once. The sequenced material came from memory CD4+ T cells sorted from blood. These receptors all come from a man in his thirties or forties in good health. The CDR3 runs from the conserved cysteine through the conserved F or W. A D gene is named only where the DNA matches it firmly. Clone size is not always given. Where it is, it says once, few, many or a class for expanded clones.

clone_size	j_call	d_call	v_call	cdr3_length	cdr3_aa	cdr3_nt
NA	TRBJ2-1	NA	TRBV9	13	CASSVAPAYEQFF	TGTGCCAGCAGCGTAGCTCCCGCCTACGAGCAGTTCTTC
NA	TRBJ1-2	TRBD1	TRBV5-1	15	CASSLFGQGTYGYTF	TGCGCCAGCAGCTTATTTGGACAGGGGACCTATGGCTACACCTTC
NA	TRBJ2-4	NA	TRBV15	17	CATSRGFTNGAKNIQYF	TGTGCCACCAGCAGAGGTTTTACGAATGGGGCCAAAAACATTCAGTACTTC
NA	TRBJ2-1	NA	TRBV11-2	15	CASSLGDGVYGEQFF	TGTGCCAGCAGCTTAGGGGACGGGGTCTACGGTGAGCAGTTCTTC
NA	TRBJ2-7	NA	TRBV2	14	CASSEDGLNYEQYF	TGTGCCAGCAGTGAAGATGGACTGAACTACGAGCAGTACTTC
few	TRBJ2-2	NA	TRBV4-3	15	CASSREMGNTGELFF	TGCGCCAGCAGCCGAGAGATGGGGAACACCGGGGAGCTGTTTTTT
NA	TRBJ2-3	NA	TRBV4-1	15	CASSQEPPATDTQYF	TGCGCCAGCAGCCAAGAGCCTCCCGCCACAGATACGCAGTATTTT
NA	TRBJ2-7	TRBD1	TRBV5-4	14	CASSGWTGQGEQYF	TGTGCCAGCAGCGGATGGACAGGGCAAGGCGAGCAGTACTTC
NA	TRBJ2-7	NA	TRBV7-9	13	CASSLVAGYEQYF	TGTGCCAGCAGCTTAGTGGCAGGCTACGAGCAGTACTTC
few	TRBJ1-4	TRBD1	TRBV4-3	14	CASSQTGADEKLFF	TGCGCCAGCAGCCAAACAGGGGCGGATGAAAAACTGTTTTTT
NA	TRBJ2-5	NA	TRBV19	16	CASSIDANINGETQYF	TGTGCCAGTAGTATAGACGCCAACATAAACGGGGAGACCCAGTACTTC
NA	TRBJ2-7	TRBD1	TRBV7-9	14	CASSVATGIDEQYF	TGTGCCAGCAGCGTCGCGACAGGGATCGACGAGCAGTACTTC
NA	TRBJ2-6	TRBD1	TRBV6-6	15	CASKITGAGANVLTF	TGTGCCAGCAAGATTACAGGGGCTGGGGCCAACGTCCTGACTTTC
many	TRBJ1-2	TRBD1	TRBV28	18	CASSLLVGGRRDNYGYTF	TGTGCCAGCAGTTTACTAGTAGGGGGCCGCCGAGATAACTATGGCTACACCTTC
NA	TRBJ1-4	NA	TRBV4-3	19	CASSQDVRANSATNEKLFF	TGCGCCAGCAGCCAAGACGTCAGGGCCAATTCTGCAACTAATGAAAAACTGTTTTTT
NA	TRBJ1-1	NA	TRBV4-1	17	CASSQGLGVRLNTEAFF	TGCGCCAGCAGCCAAGGTCTGGGCGTCAGGTTGAACACTGAAGCTTTCTTT
NA	TRBJ2-5	NA	TRBV4-3	15	CASRPNREWGETQYF	TGCGCCAGCAGGCCCAACAGGGAGTGGGGAGAGACCCAGTACTTC
NA	TRBJ2-3	NA	TRBV6-1	15	CASRDDISYTDTQYF	TGTGCCAGCAGGGACGACATCTCCTACACAGATACGCAGTATTTT
NA	TRBJ2-1	TRBD2	TRBV30	14	CAWQTSVSYNEQFF	TGTGCCTGGCAAACTAGCGTCTCCTACAATGAGCAGTTCTTC
NA	TRBJ1-2	NA	TRBV25-1	14	CASSESWGNYGYTF	TGTGCCAGCAGTGAATCCTGGGGAAACTATGGCTACACCTTC
NA	TRBJ2-7	NA	TRBV7-2	12	CASSTTIYEQYF	TGTGCCAGCAGCACAACAATCTACGAGCAGTACTTC
NA	TRBJ2-7	TRBD2	TRBV6-6	14	CASSPGGRRGEQYF	TGTGCCAGCAGCCCCGGCGGGAGAAGGGGCGAGCAGTACTTC
NA	TRBJ2-1	TRBD2	TRBV27	16	CASRPRGTSGYNEQFF	TGTGCCAGCAGGCCGCGAGGGACTAGCGGATACAATGAGCAGTTCTTC
NA	TRBJ2-2	NA	TRBV7-2	15	CASSLETGRLRELFF	TGTGCCAGCAGCTTAGAAACAGGGAGGTTGCGGGAGCTGTTTTTT
NA	TRBJ1-1	NA	TRBV5-1	14	CASSLDWSNTEAFF	TGCGCCAGCAGCTTGGATTGGTCGAACACTGAAGCTTTCTTT
once	TRBJ2-7	TRBD1	TRBV4-1	16	CASSLRAGQGDGEQYF	TGCGCCAGCAGCCTTCGAGCGGGACAGGGGGATGGCGAGCAGTACTTC
NA	TRBJ1-2	NA	TRBV7-3	14	CASSRGGGNYGYTF	TGTGCCAGCAGCCGAGGCGGGGGCAACTATGGCTACACCTTC
NA	TRBJ1-5	NA	TRBV6-1	13	CASSEALLWAQHF	TGTGCCAGCAGTGAAGCGCTTCTGTGGGCCCAGCATTTT
few	TRBJ1-5	NA	TRBV30	13	CAWSATRNQPQHF	TGTGCCTGGAGCGCGACTAGGAATCAGCCCCAGCATTTT
NA	TRBJ2-3	TRBD2	TRBV14	16	CASSLRLAGDTDTQYF	TGTGCCAGCAGCCTGAGATTAGCGGGGGACACAGATACGCAGTATTTT
NA	TRBJ2-7	NA	TRBV10-3	12	CAISEVVYEQYF	TGTGCCATCAGTGAAGTTGTCTACGAGCAGTACTTC
NA	TRBJ2-3	TRBD1	TRBV29-1	14	CSVARQGSTDTQYF	TGCAGCGTTGCGAGACAGGGGAGCACAGATACGCAGTATTTT